Shown below are 8 T cell receptor beta chains from a single sample sequenced in a study of CD8 T cells in ankylosing spondylitis (TCRdb year 2017). The library came from 5' RACE. For sequencing, an Illumina HiSeq 2500 was employed. TCRdb passed the public sequencing reads through fastp at Q25 and MiXCR, retaining productive beta sequences. Identical CDR3 proteins give one entry, which carries the most common genes and DNA. This sample has just over 350,000 distinct CDR3 sequences in its table, and 20% of those were observed once. Over 10% of the sample belongs to the ten largest clones. Sequenced input: blood, either unsorted or a sorted T cell fraction (not recorded which). These receptors were collected from a male donor with ankylosing spondylitis or in good health (not recorded which).

The chain has TRBV29-1 and TRBJ2-3; D gene uncertain. The V end lost 3 bases, the J end lost 6 bases, and 13 bases lay between the germline ends. The CDR3 length is 13 residues. Germline V gene data show CDR1 as SQVTM and CDR2 as ANQGSEA. The CDR3 loop reads CSVEGFTGDTQYF. DNA of the CDR3: TGCAGCGTTGAGGGTTTTACCGGGGATACGCAGTATTTT.

The V and J genes are TRBV11-2 and TRBJ2-7; the D is unclear. Trimming stripped 2 bases from V and 6 bases from J, with 8 bases between. The CDR3 consists of 12 residues. Germline CDR1 reads SGHAT; CDR2 reads FQNNGV. CDR3 in amino acids: CASSLMPFEQYF. CDR3 coding DNA: TGTGCCAGCAGCTTAATGCCGTTCGAGCAGTACTTC.

This rearrangement joins TRBV9 to TRBJ2-1, with no clear D. Per the germline V gene, CDR1 is SGDLS and CDR2 is YYNGEE. This CDR3 contains 16 residues. V was shortened by 4 bases and J by 4 bases, with 18 bases between the two germline ends. The CDR3 DNA reads as TGTGCCAGCAGCCCTCAGTCGGGTATAGGGTACAATGAGCAGTTCTTC. Its protein product is CASSPQSGIGYNEQFF.

This clonotype was observed a handful of times. This chain connects TRBV4-1 to TRBJ2-1, with D perhaps TRBD2 (5 bases). The V gene's germline CDR1 is MGHRA and CDR2 YSYEKL. V shed 4 bases and J shed 2 bases, with 18 bases lying between them. This CDR3 comprises 17 residues. This CDR3 is CASSPGKGVITYNEQFF. In DNA, the CDR3 is TGCGCCAGCAGCCCGGGGAAGGGCGTAATCACCTACAATGAGCAGTTCTTC.

This clonotype was counted between two and nine times. The gene calls are TRBV4-1 and TRBJ2-5; D is tentatively TRBD1 or TRBD2 (5 bases each). V was cut by 0 bases and J by 1 base, with 9 bases left in between. The germline CDR1 and CDR2 sequences are MGHRA and YSYEKL. CDR3 size: 15 residues. The CDR3 DNA sequence: TGCGCCAGCAGCCAAGATTGGGGACCCCAAGAGACCCAGTACTTC. Translated: CASSQDWGPQETQYF.

The rearrangement links TRBV29-1 to TRBJ2-4, with D possibly TRBD2 on 5 matching bases. With 6 bases removed from V and 4 bases from J, the gap between germline ends came to 13 bases. The length of the CDR3 is 13 residues. CDR1 is SQVTM and CDR2 is ANQGSEA in the germline V gene. CDR3 protein: CSVPLADKNIQYF. In DNA form, the CDR3 reads TGCAGCGTCCCCCTAGCAGATAAAAACATTCAGTACTTC.

The sample holds a few counts of this clonotype. J is TRBJ2-3 and V is TRBV20-1; D possibly uses TRBD1 or TRBD2 (5 bases each). V was pared by 0 bases and J by 0 bases, with 7 bases between. The CDR3 runs to 14 residues. From germline, CDR1 is DFQATT and CDR2 SNEGSKA (reference sequence). The CDR3 reads CSARDGGSTDTQYF. The DNA of the CDR3 is TGCAGTGCTAGAGATGGGGGAAGCACAGATACGCAGTATTTT.

In its sample, this clonotype was seen a few times. The rearrangement links TRBV2 to TRBJ2-1, with D perhaps matching TRBD2 (6 bases). Trimming took 5 bases from V and 8 from J, leaving 25 bases between them. Germline V CDR1 and CDR2: SNHLY, FYNNEI. CDR3 size: 17 residues. The CDR3: CASSLDPGRINVYEQFF. In nucleotides, the CDR3 is TGTGCCAGCAGTCTCGACCCAGGGAGGATCAATGTCTATGAGCAGTTCTTC.